This record covers a single T cell receptor beta chain. The data stem from a study of blood T cell repertoires in COVID-19. On the study more broadly: PBMCs, B-cell-depleted T cells, or T cells provided the cDNA or gDNA that made up the material.

The table came from immunoSEQ multiplex PCR; TCRdb's copy has only in-frame clones and leaves some out. The profile covers some 150,000 clones, with roughly 89% appearing a single time and roughly 1% taken by the ten largest. This CDR3 has 13 residues. Germline values: CDR1 SGHKS, CDR2 YYEKEE (reference sequence). V was cut by 6 bases and J by 6 bases, with 15 bases left in between. The sequenced sample was peripheral blood. The V and J genes are TRBV5-5 and TRBJ1-1, with D maybe TRBD1 (6 bases). This clonotype originated in a woman aged 45-60 years with acute or convalescent COVID-19. This CDR3 is CASTPIGTPEAFF. The CDR3 region has the DNA TGTGCCAGCACCCCTATCGGGACACCTGAAGCTTTCTTT.